This TCR beta chain was sequenced for a study of blood T cells in healthy people across ages. The V end lost 7 bases, the J end lost 3 bases, and 13 bases lay between the germline ends. Germline V CDR1 and CDR2: MDHEN, SYDVKM. This CDR3 contains 13 residues. Next came a second PCR, run for roughly 6 to 11 cycles, which used a sample-barcoded 5' primer along with a J-beta primer mix. TCRdb independently ran MiXCR on the 5' RACE reads; one entry per CDR3 protein. The sample includes hundreds of thousands of distinct CDR3 sequences, approximately 35% of them seen just once. This clonotype was obtained from a man younger than 30 in good health. Material for sequencing was blood. This chain joins TRBV28 and TRBJ2-7, with a weak D call TRBD1 (6 bases). The CDR3 nucleotides read TGTGCCAGCAAACTACAGGGTTACTACGAGCAGTACTTC. Its protein is CASKLQGYYEQYF.